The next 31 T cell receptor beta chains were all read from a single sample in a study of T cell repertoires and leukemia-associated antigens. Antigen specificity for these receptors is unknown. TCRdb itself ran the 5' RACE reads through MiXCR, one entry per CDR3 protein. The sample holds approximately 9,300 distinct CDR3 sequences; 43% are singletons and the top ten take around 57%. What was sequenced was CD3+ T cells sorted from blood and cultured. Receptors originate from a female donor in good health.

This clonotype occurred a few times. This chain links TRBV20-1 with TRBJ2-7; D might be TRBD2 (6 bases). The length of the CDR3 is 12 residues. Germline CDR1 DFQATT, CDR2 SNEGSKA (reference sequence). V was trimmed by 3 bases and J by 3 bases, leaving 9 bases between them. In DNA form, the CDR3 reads TGCAGTGCTAGTCAGGGAGGCTACGAGCAGTACTTC. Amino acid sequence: CSASQGGYEQYF.

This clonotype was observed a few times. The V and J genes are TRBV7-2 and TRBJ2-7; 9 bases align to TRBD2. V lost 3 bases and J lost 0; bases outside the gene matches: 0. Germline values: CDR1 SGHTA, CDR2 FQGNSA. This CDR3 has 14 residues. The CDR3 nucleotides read TGTGCCAGCAGCTTTAGCGGGAGCTCCTACGAGCAGTACTTC. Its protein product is CASSFSGSSYEQYF.

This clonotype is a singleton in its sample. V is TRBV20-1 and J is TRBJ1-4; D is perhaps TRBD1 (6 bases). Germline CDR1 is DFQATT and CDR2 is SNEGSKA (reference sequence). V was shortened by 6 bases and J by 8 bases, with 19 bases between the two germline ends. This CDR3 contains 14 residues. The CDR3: CSALTGARYEKLFF. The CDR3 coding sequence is TGCAGTGCGTTAACGGGGGCCCGTTACGAAAAACTGTTTTTT.

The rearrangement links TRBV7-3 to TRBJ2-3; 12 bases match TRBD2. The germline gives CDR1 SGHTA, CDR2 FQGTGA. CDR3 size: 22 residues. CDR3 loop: CDPSLTPRLAGGRVRGTDTQYF. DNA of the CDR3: TGTGACCCCAGCTTAACGCCTCGGCTAGCGGGAGGGCGAGTGCGGGGCACAGATACGCAGTATTTT.

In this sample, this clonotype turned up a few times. The CDR3 bases are TGCAGTGCTAGAGATGCAAGGGGTGATGGCTACGAGCAGTACTTC. Translated: CSARDARGDGYEQYF. This chain uses TRBV20-1 with TRBJ2-7; a weak D match, TRBD1 (5 bases). Trimming took 0 bases from V and 3 from J, leaving 15 bases between them. CDR3 length equals 15 residues. Germline values: CDR1 DFQATT, CDR2 SNEGSKA (reference sequence).

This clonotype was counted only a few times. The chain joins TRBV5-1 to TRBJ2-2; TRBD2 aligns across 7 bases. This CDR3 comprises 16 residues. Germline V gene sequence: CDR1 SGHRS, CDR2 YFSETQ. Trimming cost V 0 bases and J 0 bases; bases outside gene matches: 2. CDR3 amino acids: CASSLGTSSNTGELFF. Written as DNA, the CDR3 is TGCGCCAGCAGCTTGGGGACTAGTTCGAACACCGGGGAGCTGTTTTTT.

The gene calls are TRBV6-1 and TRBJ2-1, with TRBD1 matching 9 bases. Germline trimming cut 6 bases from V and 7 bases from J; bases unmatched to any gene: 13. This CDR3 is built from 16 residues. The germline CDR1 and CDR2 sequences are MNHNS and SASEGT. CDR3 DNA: TGTGCCAGCAGCCCAACGGGACAGGGCAGGGGGAATGAGCAGTTCTTC. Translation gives CASSPTGQGRGNEQFF.

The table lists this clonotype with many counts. The CDR3 DNA sequence: TGTGCCAGCAGTCGGGCAGGGCACTATGGCTACACCTTC. Its protein product is CASSRAGHYGYTF. The V call is TRBV6-5, the J call TRBJ1-2; D perhaps matches TRBD1 (5 bases). CDR3 length: 13 amino acids. CDR1 is MNHEY and CDR2 is SVGAGI in the germline V gene. V was cut by 5 bases and J by 3 bases, with 10 bases left in between.

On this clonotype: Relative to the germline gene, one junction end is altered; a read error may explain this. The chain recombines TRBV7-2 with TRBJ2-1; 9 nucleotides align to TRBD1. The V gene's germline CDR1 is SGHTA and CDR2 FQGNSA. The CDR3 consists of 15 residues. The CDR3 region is CASSNRQGGSYKQSF. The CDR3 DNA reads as TGTGCCAGCAGCAATCGACAGGGGGGATCCTACAAGCAGTCCTTC. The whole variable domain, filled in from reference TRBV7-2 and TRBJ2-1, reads GAGVSQSPSNKVTEKGKDVELRCDPISGHTALYWYRQSLGQGLEFLIYFQGNSAPDKSGLPSDRFSAERTGGSVSTLTIQRTQQEDSAVYLCASSNRQGGSYKQSFGPGTRLTVL.

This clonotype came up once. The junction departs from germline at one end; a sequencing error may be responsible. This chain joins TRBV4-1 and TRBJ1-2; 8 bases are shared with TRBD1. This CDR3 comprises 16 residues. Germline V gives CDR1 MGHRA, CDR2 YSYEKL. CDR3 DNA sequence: TGCGCCCGCAGCCAAGCCCTGGACAGGGCCACCGATGGCTACACCTTC. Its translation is CARSQALDRATDGYTF.

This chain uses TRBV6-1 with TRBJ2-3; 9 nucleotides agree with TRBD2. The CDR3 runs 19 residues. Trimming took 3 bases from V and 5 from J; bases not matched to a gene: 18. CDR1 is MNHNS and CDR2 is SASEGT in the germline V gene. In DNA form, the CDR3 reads TGTGCCAGCAGTGAGGAACTAGCGGGTTCCCCCACTAGCGGAGATACGCAGTATTTT. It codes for CASSEELAGSPTSGDTQYF.

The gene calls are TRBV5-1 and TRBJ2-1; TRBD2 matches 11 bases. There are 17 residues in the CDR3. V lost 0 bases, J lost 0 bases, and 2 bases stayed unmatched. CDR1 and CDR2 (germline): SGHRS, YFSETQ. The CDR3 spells CASSLVTSGSSYNEQFF. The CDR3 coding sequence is TGCGCCAGCAGCTTGGTAACTAGCGGGAGCTCCTACAATGAGCAGTTCTTC.

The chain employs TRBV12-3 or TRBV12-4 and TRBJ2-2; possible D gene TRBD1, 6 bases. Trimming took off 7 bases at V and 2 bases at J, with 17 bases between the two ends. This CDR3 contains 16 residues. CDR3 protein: CASMFWGPANTGELFF. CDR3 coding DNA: TGTGCCAGCATGTTTTGGGGGCCAGCAAACACCGGGGAGCTGTTTTTT.

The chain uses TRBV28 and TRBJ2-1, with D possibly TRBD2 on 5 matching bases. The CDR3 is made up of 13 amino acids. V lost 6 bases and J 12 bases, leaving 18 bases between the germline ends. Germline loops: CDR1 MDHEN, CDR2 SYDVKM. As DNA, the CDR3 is TGTGCCAGCAGCCCGAGAGGGAAGGGTTCGCAGTTCTTC. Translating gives CASSPRGKGSQFF.

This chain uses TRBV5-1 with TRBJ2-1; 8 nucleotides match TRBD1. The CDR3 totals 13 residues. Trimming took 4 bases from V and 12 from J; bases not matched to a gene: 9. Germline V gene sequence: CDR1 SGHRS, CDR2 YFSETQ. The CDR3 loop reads CASSGGQEAGQFF. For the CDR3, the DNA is TGCGCCAGCAGCGGGGGACAGGAAGCAGGGCAGTTCTTC.

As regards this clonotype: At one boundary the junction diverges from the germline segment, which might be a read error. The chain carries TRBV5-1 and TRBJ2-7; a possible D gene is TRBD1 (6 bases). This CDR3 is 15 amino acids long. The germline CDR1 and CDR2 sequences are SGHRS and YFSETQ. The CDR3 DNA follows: TGCGCCAGCAGCTTGGAGGTACAGGGAACCTACGAGCGGTACTTC. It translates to CASSLEVQGTYERYF.

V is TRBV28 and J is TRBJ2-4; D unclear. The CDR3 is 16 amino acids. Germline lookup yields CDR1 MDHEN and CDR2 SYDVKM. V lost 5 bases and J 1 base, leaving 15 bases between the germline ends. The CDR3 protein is CASSLLMNAAKNIQYF. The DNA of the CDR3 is TGTGCCAGCAGTCTACTAATGAATGCGGCCAAAAACATTCAGTACTTC.

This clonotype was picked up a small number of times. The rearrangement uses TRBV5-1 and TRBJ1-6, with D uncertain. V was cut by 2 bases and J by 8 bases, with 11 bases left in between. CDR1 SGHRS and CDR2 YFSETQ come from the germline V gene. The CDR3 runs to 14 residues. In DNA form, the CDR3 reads TGCGCCAGCAGCTTTCGGGGATACGATTCACCCCTCCACTTT. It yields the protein CASSFRGYDSPLHF.

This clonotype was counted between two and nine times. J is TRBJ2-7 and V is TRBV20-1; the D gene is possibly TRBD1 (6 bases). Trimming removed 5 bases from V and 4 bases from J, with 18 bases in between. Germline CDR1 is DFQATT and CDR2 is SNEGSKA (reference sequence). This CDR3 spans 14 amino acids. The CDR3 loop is CSAQVPGQDYEQYF. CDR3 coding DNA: TGCAGTGCTCAAGTTCCGGGACAAGATTACGAGCAGTACTTC.

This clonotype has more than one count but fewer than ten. As DNA, the CDR3 is TGTGCCAGCAGGGGAAGCGGGAGCCTCGAGCAGTACTTC. This sequence encodes CASRGSGSLEQYF. The rearrangement uses TRBV27 and TRBJ2-7, with 8 bases that match TRBD2. V shed 6 bases and J 6 bases; nucleotides not matched to a gene: 7. CDR1 is MNHEY and CDR2 is SMNVEV in the germline V gene (reference sequence). The CDR3 is 13 residues long.

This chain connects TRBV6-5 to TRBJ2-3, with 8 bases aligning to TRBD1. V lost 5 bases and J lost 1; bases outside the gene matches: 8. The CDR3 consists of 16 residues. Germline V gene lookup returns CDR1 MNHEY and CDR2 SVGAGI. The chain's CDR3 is CASSPSRGLGTDTQYF. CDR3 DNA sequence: TGTGCCAGCAGTCCCTCCAGGGGGCTAGGCACAGATACGCAGTATTTT.

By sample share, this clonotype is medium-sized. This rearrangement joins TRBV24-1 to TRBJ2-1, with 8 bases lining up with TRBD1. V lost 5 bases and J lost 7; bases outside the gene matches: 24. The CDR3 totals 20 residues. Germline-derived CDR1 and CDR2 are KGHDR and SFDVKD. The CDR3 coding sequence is TGTGCCACCAGTGCAATAGCGCGATGGACAGGGTCGGGTGTACAGAATGAGCAGTTCTTC. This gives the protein CATSAIARWTGSGVQNEQFF.

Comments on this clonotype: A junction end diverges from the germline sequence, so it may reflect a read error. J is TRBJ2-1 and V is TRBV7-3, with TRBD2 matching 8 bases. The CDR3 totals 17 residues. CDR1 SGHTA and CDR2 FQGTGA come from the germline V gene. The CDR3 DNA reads TGTGCCAGCAGCCCCTGGCCTCTAGCGGGCCTCGTATATGAGCAGGTCTTC. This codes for CASSPWPLAGLVYEQVF.

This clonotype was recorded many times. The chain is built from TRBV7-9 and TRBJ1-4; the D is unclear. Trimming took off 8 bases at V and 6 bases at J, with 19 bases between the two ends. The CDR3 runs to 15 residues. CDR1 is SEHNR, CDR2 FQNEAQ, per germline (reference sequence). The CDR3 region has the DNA TGTGCCAGCCGAAAGGCCCGAGGAATGGATGAAAAACTGTTTTTT. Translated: CASRKARGMDEKLFF.

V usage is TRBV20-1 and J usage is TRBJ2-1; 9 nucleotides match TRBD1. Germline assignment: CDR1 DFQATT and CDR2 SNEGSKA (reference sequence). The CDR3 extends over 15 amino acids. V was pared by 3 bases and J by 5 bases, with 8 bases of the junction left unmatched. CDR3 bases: TGCAGTGCTAGGGGCGGGACAGGGCTCGACAATGAGCAGTTCTTC. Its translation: CSARGGTGLDNEQFF.

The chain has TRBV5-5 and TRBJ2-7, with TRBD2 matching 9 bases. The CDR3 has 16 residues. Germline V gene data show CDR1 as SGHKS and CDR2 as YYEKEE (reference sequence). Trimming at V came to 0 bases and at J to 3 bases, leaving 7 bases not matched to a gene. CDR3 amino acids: CASSLVKTSGDYEQYF. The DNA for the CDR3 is TGTGCCAGCAGCTTGGTCAAGACTAGCGGAGACTACGAGCAGTACTTC.

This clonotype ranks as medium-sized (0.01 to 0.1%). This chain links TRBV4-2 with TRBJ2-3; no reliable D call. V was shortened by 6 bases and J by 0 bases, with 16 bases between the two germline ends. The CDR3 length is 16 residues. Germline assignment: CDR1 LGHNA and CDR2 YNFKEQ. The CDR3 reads CASRVEERSSTDTQYF. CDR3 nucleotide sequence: TGTGCCAGCAGGGTTGAGGAGCGCTCTAGCACAGATACGCAGTATTTT.

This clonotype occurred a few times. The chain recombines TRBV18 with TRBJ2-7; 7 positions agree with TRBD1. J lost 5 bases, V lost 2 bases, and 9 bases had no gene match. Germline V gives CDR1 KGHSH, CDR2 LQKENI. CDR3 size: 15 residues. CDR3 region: CASSPMAGGWDEQYF. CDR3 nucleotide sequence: TGTGCCAGCTCACCAATGGCAGGGGGATGGGACGAGCAGTACTTC.

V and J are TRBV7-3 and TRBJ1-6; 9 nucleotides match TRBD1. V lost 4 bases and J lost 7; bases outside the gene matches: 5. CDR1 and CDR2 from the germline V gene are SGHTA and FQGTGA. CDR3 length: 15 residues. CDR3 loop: CASSSGQGGNSPLHF. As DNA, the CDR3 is TGTGCCAGCAGCTCGGGACAGGGCGGCAATTCACCCCTCCACTTT.

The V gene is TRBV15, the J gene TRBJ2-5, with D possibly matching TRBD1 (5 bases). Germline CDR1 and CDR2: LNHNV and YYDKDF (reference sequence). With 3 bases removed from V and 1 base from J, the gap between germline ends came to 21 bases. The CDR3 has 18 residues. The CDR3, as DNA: TGTGCCACCAGCAGGCATCAGGGAACTCTTAACGTCCAAGAGACCCAGTACTTC. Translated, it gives CATSRHQGTLNVQETQYF.

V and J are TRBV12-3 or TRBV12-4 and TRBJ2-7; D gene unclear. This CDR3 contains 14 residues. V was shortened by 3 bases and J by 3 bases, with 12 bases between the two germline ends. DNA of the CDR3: TGTGCCAGCAGTTTGTACGATCCCAACTACGAGCAGTACTTC. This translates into CASSLYDPNYEQYF.